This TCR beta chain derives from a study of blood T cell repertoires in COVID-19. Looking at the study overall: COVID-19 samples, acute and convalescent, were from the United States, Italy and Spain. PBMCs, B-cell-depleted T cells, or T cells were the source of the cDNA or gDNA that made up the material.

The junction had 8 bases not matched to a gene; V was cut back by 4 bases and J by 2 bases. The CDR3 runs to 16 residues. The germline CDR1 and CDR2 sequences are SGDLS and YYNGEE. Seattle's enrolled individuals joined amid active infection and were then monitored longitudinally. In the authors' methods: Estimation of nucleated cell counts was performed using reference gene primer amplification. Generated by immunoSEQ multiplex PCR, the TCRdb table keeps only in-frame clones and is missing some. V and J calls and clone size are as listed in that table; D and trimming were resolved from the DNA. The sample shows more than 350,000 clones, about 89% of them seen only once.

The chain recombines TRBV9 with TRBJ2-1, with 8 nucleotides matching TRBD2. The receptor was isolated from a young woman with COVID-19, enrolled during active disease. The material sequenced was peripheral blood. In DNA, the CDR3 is TGTGCCAGCAGCATCCTGACTAGCGCTACCTACAATGAGCAGTTCTTC. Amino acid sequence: CASSILTSATYNEQFF. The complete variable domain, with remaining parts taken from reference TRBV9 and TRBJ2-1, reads DSGVTQTPKHLITATGQRVTLRCSPRSGDLSVYWYQQSLDQGLQFLIQYYNGEERAKGNILERFSAQQFPDLHSELNLSSLELGDSALYFCASSILTSATYNEQFFGPGTRLTVL.